This paragraph reports one T cell receptor (beta chain). As handled by the study authors: Reference gene primer amplification yielded estimated nucleated cell counts. Some clones are missing from TCRdb's copy, which holds only in-frame ones; the method was immunoSEQ multiplex PCR. V and J calls and clone size are those listed in that table; D and trimming were worked out from the DNA. In the table there are about 250,000 clones, roughly 81% of which are singletons. CDR1 is LGHDT, CDR2 YNNKEL, per germline (reference sequence). V lost 1 base, J lost 2 bases, and 14 bases lay in between. CDR3 size: 16 residues. This record comes from a study of blood T cell repertoires in COVID-19. In the study overall: The United States, Italy and Spain were the sources of the acute and convalescent COVID-19 samples.

The sequence was collected from a man in his fifties or sixties with acute or convalescent COVID-19. The chain has TRBV3-1 (or the pseudogene TRBV3-2) and TRBJ1-2; D is uncertain. The sample comprised peripheral blood. This chain's CDR3 is CASSQGRGEVNYGYTF. The DNA of the CDR3 is TGTGCCAGCAGCCAAGGACGCGGGGAGGTCAACTATGGCTACACCTTC.